This T cell receptor (beta chain) was retrieved from a study of Graves' ophthalmopathy and Graves' hyperthyroidism. CDR1 is MDHEN, CDR2 SYDVKM, per germline. This CDR3 comprises 15 residues. Cases classed as stable hyperthyroidism had no ophthalmopathy within 18 months of follow-up. Diagnosis was based on clinical symptoms, serum thyroxine, TRAb, thyroid ultrasound and orbital computed tomography. This clonotype was counted at least ten times. Just one base apart from a much larger clone, this may be a read error. RNA transcripts served as template for amplifying TCR beta CDR3 sequences. HTBI-primed RT-PCR formed the first round, and a multiplex PCR formed the second. Using its own MiXCR run on the multiplex PCR reads, TCRdb lists one record per CDR3 protein. Of a few hundred thousand distinct CDR3 sequences detected, about 17% appear once; the ten largest clones hold approximately 2.4%.

V gene TRBV28 combines with J gene TRBJ2-7; 14 nucleotides line up with TRBD2. The sequenced sample consisted of peripheral blood. The receptor's source is an adult woman with stable Graves' hyperthyroidism. The CDR3 nucleotides read TGTGCCAGCAGCGTGGGGACTAGCGGGAGTTACGAGCGGTACTTC. This sequence encodes CASSVGTSGSYERYF.